These T cell receptor beta chains were read from a single sample in a study of monozygotic twins with inflammatory bowel disease. TCRdb reprocessed the 5' RACE reads, with one entry per CDR3 protein and no DNA. The sample includes some 160,000 distinct CDR3 sequences. The sequenced material came from blood. Receptor source: a human donor with ulcerative colitis or Crohn's disease, or a healthy co-twin of an affected twin (not recorded which). Both conserved end residues are part of each CDR3.

TRBV7-6	TRBJ1-1	CASSGGQHTEAFF
TRBV4-3	TRBJ2-7	CASSQDQRVIYEQYF
TRBV3-1	TRBJ1-4	CASSQSRRTNEKLFF
TRBV5-1	TRBJ1-4	CASSLARTGATNEKLFF
TRBV25-1	TRBJ2-2	CASSQSGTTGELFF
TRBV20-1	TRBJ2-7	CSARASYEQYF
TRBV5-1	TRBJ2-2	CASSFAGGGNTGELFF
TRBV6-1	TRBJ2-7	CASRKGGTVTYEQYF
TRBV6-2/TRBV6-3	TRBJ2-5	CASRRAGYSQETQYF
TRBV7-9	TRBJ2-1	CASRSGTGGEYNEQFF
TRBV5-1	TRBJ2-2	CASSLASVVTGELFF
TRBV29-1	TRBJ1-6	CSGPNGGTGNSPLHF
TRBV7-2	TRBJ2-7	CASSLAHGTWSSYEQYF
TRBV25-1	TRBJ2-5	CASSEISGVETQYF
TRBV18	TRBJ2-3	CASSLRDRVPDTQYF
TRBV5-1	TRBJ1-1	CASSLVTGRVNTEAFF
TRBV14	TRBJ1-6	CASSQVGDKAFF
TRBV7-8	TRBJ2-7	CASSLWALPYEQYF
TRBV7-9	TRBJ2-1	CASSSGQDNFPHNEQFF
TRBV3-1	TRBJ2-1	CASRRLAAAYNEQFF
TRBV12-3/TRBV12-4	TRBJ1-5	CASRWDSSSNQPQHF
TRBV27	TRBJ2-6	CASSFYGSGANVLTF
TRBV28	TRBJ2-7	CASSSRTSGSYEQYF
TRBV25-1	TRBJ1-4	CASSEDGGYGEKLFF
TRBV4-1	TRBJ2-3	CASSQDGGTDTQYF
TRBV5-1	TRBJ1-1	CASSPYRDRGLGTEAFF
TRBV11-2	TRBJ2-3	CASSLGRAAPGTQYF
TRBV24-1	TRBJ2-3	CATSDNSGSTDTQYF
TRBV7-2	TRBJ1-1	CASSFLPRQVNTEAFF
TRBV5-1	TRBJ2-2	CASSRTGRANTGELFF
TRBV12-3/TRBV12-4	TRBJ2-5	CASSFSSKPSETQYF
TRBV18	TRBJ2-7	CASSPPWTPLTYEQYF
TRBV24-1	TRBJ1-1	CATSDYSEAFF
TRBV27	TRBJ1-1	CASSWSGGLNTEAFF
TRBV7-8	TRBJ2-3	CASSPGASGKTDTQYF
TRBV20-1	TRBJ2-7	CSARGDPYEQYF
TRBV6-2/TRBV6-3	TRBJ2-1	CASLGGSGGKNEQFF
TRBV29-1	TRBJ1-1	CSVPGTLNTEAFF
TRBV20-1	TRBJ1-5	CSARDGRGFSPQHF
TRBV6-1	TRBJ1-3	CASRPQGSGNTIYF
TRBV7-2	TRBJ1-2	CASSIRLTGSGYTF
TRBV18	TRBJ1-3	CASSRQSPGPEGGNTIYF
TRBV27	TRBJ1-4	CASSPLMTGSEKLFF